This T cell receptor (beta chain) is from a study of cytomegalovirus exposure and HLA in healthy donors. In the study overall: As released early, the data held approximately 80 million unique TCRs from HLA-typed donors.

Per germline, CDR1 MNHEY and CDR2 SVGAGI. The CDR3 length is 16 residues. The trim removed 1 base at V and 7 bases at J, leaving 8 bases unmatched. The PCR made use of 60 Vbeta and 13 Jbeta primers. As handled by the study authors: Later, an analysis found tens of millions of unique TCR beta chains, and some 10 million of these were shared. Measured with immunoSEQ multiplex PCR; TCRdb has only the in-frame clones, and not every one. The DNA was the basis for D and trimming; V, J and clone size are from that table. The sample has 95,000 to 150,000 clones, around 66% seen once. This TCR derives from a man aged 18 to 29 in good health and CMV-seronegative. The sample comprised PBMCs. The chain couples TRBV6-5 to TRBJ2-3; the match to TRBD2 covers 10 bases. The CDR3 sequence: CASSYWTSGGQNTQYF. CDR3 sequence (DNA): TGTGCCAGCAGTTACTGGACTAGCGGAGGACAAAATACGCAGTATTTT.